Following are 16 T cell receptor beta chains from one sample sequenced in a study of blood T cell repertoires in COVID-19. The table came from immunoSEQ multiplex PCR; TCRdb's copy has only in-frame clones and leaves some out. The table records about 300,000 clones, around 80% of them present only once. Sequencing used peripheral blood. These receptors were obtained from a woman between 45 and 65 years old with acute or convalescent COVID-19.

The J gene is TRBJ2-1, the V gene TRBV30; 7 nucleotides line up with TRBD1. The J segment lost 3 bases and the V segment lost 3 bases, leaving 5 bases of the junction unmatched. The CDR3 is 14 amino acids. Germline V gives CDR1 GTSNPN, CDR2 SVGIG (reference sequence). CDR3 sequence reads: CAWRLGTDYNEQFF. The CDR3 bases are TGTGCCTGGAGGCTCGGGACAGACTACAATGAGCAGTTCTTC. Filled out from reference TRBV30 and TRBJ2-1, the complete variable domain reads SQTIHQWPATLVQPVGSPLSLECTVEGTSNPNLYWYRQAAGRGLQLLFYSVGIGQISSEVPQNLSASRPQDRQFILSSKKLLLSDSGFYLCAWRLGTDYNEQFFGPGTRLTVL.

This clone was seen a few times. This chain links TRBV7-2 with TRBJ1-1; tentative D call: TRBD1 (5 bases). V dropped 2 bases and J dropped 4 bases, with 20 bases sitting between them. This CDR3 is built from 17 residues. In germline, CDR1 is SGHTA, CDR2 FQGNSA. DNA for the CDR3: TGTGCCAGCAGCTTAAGGCAGGGAGGTGGGGTCAGCACTGAAGCTTTCTTT. Its protein is CASSLRQGGGVSTEAFF. The variable domain in full, with the rest retrieved from reference TRBV7-2 and TRBJ1-1, is GAGVSQSPSNKVTEKGKDVELRCDPISGHTALYWYRQSLGQGLEFLIYFQGNSAPDKSGLPSDRFSAERTGGSVSTLTIQRTQQEDSAVYLCASSLRQGGGVSTEAFFGQGTRLTVV.

The J gene is TRBJ1-1, the V gene TRBV10-3; the D is unclear. CDR3 length: 14 amino acids. Germline V gives CDR1 ENHRY, CDR2 SYGVKD. With 2 bases removed from V and 2 bases from J, the gap between germline ends came to 9 bases. The CDR3 spells CAISETGANTEAFF. The CDR3 DNA is TGTGCCATCAGTGAGACGGGAGCCAACACTGAAGCTTTCTTT.

Worth noting for this clone: The sample has other DNA sequences that encode this CDR3 too. The rearrangement links TRBV12-3 or TRBV12-4 to TRBJ1-2, with TRBD1 matching over 7 bases. This CDR3 region has 13 residues. V was clipped by 5 bases and J by 2 bases; unmatched bases: 2. The CDR3 DNA is TGTGCCAGCAGTCCACAGGGGAACTATGGCTACACCTTC. It is translated as CASSPQGNYGYTF.

This rearrangement joins TRBV6-2 or TRBV6-3 to TRBJ2-5; tentative D call: TRBD2 (5 bases). The V end lost 2 bases, the J end lost 4 bases, and 8 bases lay between the germline ends. CDR3 length: 13 residues. CDR1 is MNHEY and CDR2 is SVGEGT in the germline V gene. The chain's CDR3 is CASSYAAAETQYF. Written as DNA, the CDR3 is TGTGCCAGCAGTTACGCAGCGGCAGAGACCCAGTACTTC.

The chain carries TRBV5-1 and TRBJ1-1; D gene unclear. This CDR3 has 14 amino acids. Germline CDR1 reads SGHRS; CDR2 reads YFSETQ. Trimming pared 0 bases from V and 4 bases from J, leaving 10 bases between. CDR3 loop: CASSLDSWATEAFF. The CDR3 region has the DNA TGCGCCAGCAGCTTGGACAGCTGGGCCACTGAAGCTTTCTTT.

This chain links TRBV5-6 with TRBJ2-7; D is perhaps TRBD1 (6 bases). CDR3 length equals 14 residues. The germline V and J ends were trimmed by 1 base and 6 bases, with 14 bases remaining between them. Germline CDR1 and CDR2: SGHDT and YYEEEE. CDR3 sequence reads: CASSLMAGASEQYF. CDR3 in DNA: TGTGCCAGCAGCTTGATGGCAGGGGCGAGCGAGCAGTACTTC.

On this clone: Distinct nucleotide sequences in the sample also encode this CDR3. The V gene is TRBV5-1, the J gene TRBJ1-3, with D possibly TRBD1 on 5 matching bases. The CDR3 extends over 16 amino acids. V lost 0 bases to trimming and J lost 0 bases, with 10 bases between them. CDR1 is SGHRS and CDR2 is YFSETQ in the germline V gene. CDR3 amino acids: CASSLEGLFSGNTIYF. The CDR3 nucleotides are TGCGCCAGCAGCTTGGAGGGGCTCTTCTCTGGAAACACCATATATTTT.

The gene calls are TRBV21-1 and TRBJ1-6. TRBV21-1 is reported as a pseudogene. CDR3 length equals 15 residues. The DNA of the CDR3 is TGTGCCAGCAGCAAAGCCGTCTCCTATAATTCACCCCTCCACTTT. Its translation is CASSKAVSYNSPLHF.

V gene TRBV6-5 combines with J gene TRBJ2-1, with D possibly matching TRBD2 (5 bases). V was pared by 6 bases and J by 3 bases, with 15 bases between. The CDR3 consists of 15 residues. CDR1 and CDR2 from the germline V gene are MNHEY and SVGAGI. The CDR3, as DNA: TGTGCCAGCAGGATATCTAGCAGACTCTACAATGAGCAGTTCTTC. This gives the protein CASRISSRLYNEQFF.

The chain couples TRBV7-3 to TRBJ1-1; D gene unclear. The CDR3 consists of 14 residues. V shed 3 bases and J shed 4 bases, with 12 bases lying between them. Germline CDR1 reads SGHTA; CDR2 reads FQGTGA. The CDR3 region is CASSFSPGGTEAFF. CDR3 coding DNA: TGTGCCAGCAGCTTCAGCCCGGGTGGCACTGAAGCTTTCTTT.

This clone was seen just once. This sequence joins TRBV6-5 and TRBJ1-2; D might be TRBD1 (6 bases). This CDR3 is built from 14 residues. V lost 8 bases, J lost 6 bases, and 19 bases lay in between. The V gene's germline CDR1 is MNHEY and CDR2 SVGAGI. The CDR3: CASGYGGAGDGYTF. DNA of the CDR3: TGTGCCAGCGGGTATGGGGGCGCAGGAGATGGCTACACCTTC.

The V and J genes are TRBV10-3 and TRBJ2-1; a possible D gene is TRBD2 (6 bases). Germline V gives CDR1 ENHRY, CDR2 SYGVKD. The V end was cut by 6 bases, the J end by 6 bases, with 18 bases between. This CDR3 has 15 amino acids. CDR3 in amino acids: CAIRQGDRGGNEQFF. CDR3 DNA sequence: TGTGCCATCAGGCAGGGAGACCGGGGAGGCAATGAGCAGTTCTTC.

This clone was found many times. The chain combines TRBV4-2 with TRBJ2-5; 8 nucleotides match TRBD1. V gave up 5 bases and J gave up 5 bases; unmatched junction bases: 10. The CDR3 length is 15 residues. CDR1 and CDR2 (germline): LGHNA, YNFKEQ. CDR3 nucleotides: TGTGCCAGCAGCTCATACAGGGGGTCTATGGAGACCCAGTACTTC. Translating gives CASSSYRGSMETQYF.

This chain connects TRBV3-1 (or the pseudogene TRBV3-2) to TRBJ2-6; D gene ambiguous. This CDR3 has 14 residues. Germline V gene data show CDR1 as LGHDT and CDR2 as YNNKEL (reference sequence). V shed 1 base and J shed 4 bases, with 5 bases lying between them. The CDR3, as DNA: TGTGCCAGCAGCCAAGGGCCGGGGGCCAACGTCCTGACTTTC. It yields the protein CASSQGPGANVLTF.

As to this clone: Within the sample, other DNA sequences also encode this same CDR3. J is TRBJ2-3 and V is TRBV30; D possibly corresponds to TRBD2 (5 bases). The germline V and J ends were trimmed by 1 base and 4 bases, with 6 bases remaining between them. CDR1 and CDR2 (germline): GTSNPN, SVGIG (reference sequence). The CDR3 runs 12 residues. CDR3 sequence (DNA): TGTGCCTGGAGTGGGGGAGCAGATACGCAGTATTTT. It encodes CAWSGGADTQYF.